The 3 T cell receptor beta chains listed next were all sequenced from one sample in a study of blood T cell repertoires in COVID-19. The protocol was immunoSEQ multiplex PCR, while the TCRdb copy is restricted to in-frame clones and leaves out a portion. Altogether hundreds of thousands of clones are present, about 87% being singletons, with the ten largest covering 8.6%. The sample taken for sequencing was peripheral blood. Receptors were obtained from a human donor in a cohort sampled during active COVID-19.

The CDR3 reads CAISEGGSGGNEQFF. CDR3 coding DNA: TGTGCCATCAGTGAGGGCGGTAGCGGGGGCAATGAGCAGTTCTTC. V is TRBV10-3 and J is TRBJ2-1; 9 nucleotides match TRBD2. The V and J ends lost 2 bases and 6 bases, in that order; junction bases with no gene match: 5. From germline, CDR1 is ENHRY and CDR2 SYGVKD. This CDR3 has 15 amino acids.

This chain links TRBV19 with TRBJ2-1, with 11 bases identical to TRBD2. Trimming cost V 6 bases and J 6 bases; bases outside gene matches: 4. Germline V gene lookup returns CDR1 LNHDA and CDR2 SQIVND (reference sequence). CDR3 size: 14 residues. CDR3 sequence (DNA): TGTGCCAGTAGCGCACTAGCGGGAGCCAATGAGCAGTTCTTC. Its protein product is CASSALAGANEQFF.

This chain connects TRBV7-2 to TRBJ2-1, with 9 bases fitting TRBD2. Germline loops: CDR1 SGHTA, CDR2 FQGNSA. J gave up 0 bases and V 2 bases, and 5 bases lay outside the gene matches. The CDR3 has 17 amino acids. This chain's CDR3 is CASSLSAGGPSYNEQFF. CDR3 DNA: TGTGCCAGCAGCTTATCGGCGGGGGGGCCCTCCTACAATGAGCAGTTCTTC.